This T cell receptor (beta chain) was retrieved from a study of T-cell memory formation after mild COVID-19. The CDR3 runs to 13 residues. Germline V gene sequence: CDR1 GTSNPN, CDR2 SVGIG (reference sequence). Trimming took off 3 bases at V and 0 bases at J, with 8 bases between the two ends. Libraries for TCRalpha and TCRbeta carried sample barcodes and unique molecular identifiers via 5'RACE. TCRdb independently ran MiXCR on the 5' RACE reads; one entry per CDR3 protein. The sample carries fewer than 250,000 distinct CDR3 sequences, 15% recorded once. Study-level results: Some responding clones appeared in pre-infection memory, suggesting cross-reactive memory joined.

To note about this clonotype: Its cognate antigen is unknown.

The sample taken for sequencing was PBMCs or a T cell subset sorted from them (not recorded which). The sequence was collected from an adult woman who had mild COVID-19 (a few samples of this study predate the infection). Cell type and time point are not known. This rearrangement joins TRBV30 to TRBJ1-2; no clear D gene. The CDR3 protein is CAWRRVANYGYTF. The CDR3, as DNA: TGTGCCTGGAGGAGGGTGGCTAACTATGGCTACACCTTC.